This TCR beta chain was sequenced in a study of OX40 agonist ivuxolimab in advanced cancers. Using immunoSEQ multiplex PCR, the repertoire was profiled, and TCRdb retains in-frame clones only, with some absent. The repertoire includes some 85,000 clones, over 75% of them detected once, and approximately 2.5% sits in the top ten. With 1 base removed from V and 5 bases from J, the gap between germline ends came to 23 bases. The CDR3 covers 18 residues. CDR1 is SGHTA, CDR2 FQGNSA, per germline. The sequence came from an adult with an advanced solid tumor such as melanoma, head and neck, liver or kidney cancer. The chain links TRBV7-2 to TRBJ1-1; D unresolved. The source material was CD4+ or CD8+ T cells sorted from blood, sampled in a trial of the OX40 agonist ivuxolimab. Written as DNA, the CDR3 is TGTGCCAGCAGCTTAGAGTGGCGGGTGAGGGCCCCGCGGACTGAAGCTTTCTTT. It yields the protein CASSLEWRVRAPRTEAFF.